Presented here are 15 T cell receptor beta chains from one specimen sequenced in a study of technical replicates of blood from several donors. TCRdb keeps only in-frame clones here, not all; method: immunoSEQ multiplex PCR. The sample lists around 63,000 clones, about 98% occurring once. Sequencing was carried out using T cells isolated from PBMCs. These receptors were obtained from a human donor in good health.

The gene calls are TRBV4-1 and TRBJ2-4, with D possibly being TRBD1 (5 bases). CDR3 length: 16 residues. Trimming pared 1 base from V and 10 bases from J, leaving 20 bases between. Looked up from germline, CDR1 is MGHRA and CDR2 is YSYEKL. The CDR3 sequence: CASSQVPQGTVGIQYF. The CDR3 DNA is TGCGCCAGCAGCCAAGTTCCCCAGGGCACCGTGGGTATTCAGTACTTC.

V usage is TRBV11-2 and J usage is TRBJ2-7; the D gene is possibly TRBD1 (6 bases). CDR1 is SGHAT, CDR2 FQNNGV, per germline. The CDR3 has 15 amino acids. The V gene lost 0 bases and the J gene lost 0 bases, with 9 bases spanning the gap. The CDR3 loop reads CASSLDPDSSYEQYF. The CDR3 bases are TGTGCCAGCAGCTTAGACCCGGACAGCTCCTACGAGCAGTACTTC. The full variable domain, in which reference TRBV11-2 and TRBJ2-7 provide the parts outside the CDR3, is EAGVAQSPRYKIIEKRQSVAFWCNPISGHATLYWYQQILGQGPKLLIQFQNNGVVDDSQLPKDRFSAERLKGVDSTLKIQPAKLEDSAVYLCASSLDPDSSYEQYFGPGTRLTVT.

The V and J genes are TRBV25-1 and TRBJ2-7; 10 bases fit TRBD1. The germline V gene encodes CDR1 MGHDK and CDR2 SYGVNS. The J segment lost 2 bases and the V segment lost 3 bases, leaving 4 bases of the junction unmatched. This CDR3 is built from 15 residues. CDR3 sequence: CASSDRGTGAYEQYF. DNA of the CDR3: TGTGCCAGCAGTGATCGGGGGACAGGGGCCTACGAGCAGTACTTC.

The chain joins TRBV5-1 to TRBJ2-5; TRBD2 matches at 8 bases. The germline CDR1 and CDR2 sequences are SGHRS and YFSETQ. The V and J ends lost 10 bases and 2 bases, in that order; junction bases with no gene match: 7. CDR3 length: 13 residues. This CDR3 is CASASGGQETQYF. As DNA, the CDR3 is TGCGCCTCCGCGTCGGGGGGGCAAGAGACCCAGTACTTC.

The chain has TRBV5-1 and TRBJ2-1, with 10 bases aligning to TRBD2. Germline lookup yields CDR1 SGHRS and CDR2 YFSETQ. The CDR3 is 14 residues long. The CDR3 DNA reads as TGCGCGAGCGCAAGTGGGAGCGGGAGGGATGAGCAGTTCTTC. This sequence encodes CASASGSGRDEQFF. Looking up the rest from reference TRBV5-1 and TRBJ2-1 gives the full variable domain: KAGVTQTPRYLIKTRGQQVTLSCSPISGHRSVSWYQQTPGQGLQFLFEYFSETQRNKGNFPGRFSGRQFSNSRSEMNVSTLELGDSALYLCASASGSGRDEQFFGPGTRLTVL.

The chain recombines TRBV28 with TRBJ1-1, with a weak D call TRBD1 (5 bases). This CDR3 spans 13 amino acids. V shed 7 bases and J shed 3 bases, with 12 bases lying between them. Germline loops: CDR1 MDHEN, CDR2 SYDVKM. The CDR3 bases are TGTGCCAGCACTCCCCAGGGTGACACTGAAGCTTTCTTT. This gives the protein CASTPQGDTEAFF.

V and J are TRBV4-1 and TRBJ2-7; TRBD2 aligns across 10 bases. The CDR3 runs to 19 residues. The germline V gene encodes CDR1 MGHRA and CDR2 YSYEKL. J was trimmed by 3 bases and V by 4 bases; bases with no gene match: 18. CDR3: CASSPPGRTSGLTDYEQYF. In nucleotides, the CDR3 is TGCGCCAGCAGCCCACCAGGAAGGACTAGCGGATTAACAGACTACGAGCAGTACTTC.

The chain links TRBV6-1 to TRBJ1-1, with 8 positions matching TRBD1. With V trimmed by 1 base and J by 8 bases, 6 bases remained unmatched. This CDR3 is built from 14 residues. The germline CDR1 and CDR2 sequences are MNHNS and SASEGT. The CDR3 loop reads CASSEGTGKVEAFF. The CDR3, as DNA: TGTGCCAGCAGTGAAGGGACAGGGAAGGTAGAAGCTTTCTTT.

This sequence joins TRBV5-4 and TRBJ2-6, with 13 bases identical to TRBD2. This CDR3 is 17 amino acids long. Germline CDR1 and CDR2: SGHNT and YYREEE (reference sequence). V was clipped by 4 bases and J by 4 bases; unmatched bases: 5. CDR3 protein: CASSPGLAGAGANVLTF. The CDR3 DNA is TGTGCCAGCAGCCCCGGACTAGCGGGAGCCGGGGCCAACGTCCTGACTTTC.

This clone was seen once. This chain connects TRBV27 to TRBJ1-6; D uncertain. The CDR3 runs 14 residues. V gave up 5 bases and J gave up 9 bases, with 14 bases separating them. Germline loops: CDR1 MNHEY, CDR2 SMNVEV (reference sequence). CDR3: CASSLYPGSSPLHF. DNA for the CDR3: TGTGCCAGCAGTCTGTACCCGGGGAGTTCACCCCTCCACTTT.

The chain carries TRBV6-1 and TRBJ1-1; 10 bases agree with TRBD1. CDR1 is MNHNS and CDR2 is SASEGT in the germline V gene. Losses at the gene ends were 4 bases for V and 6 bases for J; bases not matched to a gene: 5. This CDR3 has 14 amino acids. The CDR3 nucleotides read TGTGCCAGCAGTGGGAGGACAGGGGGTTCTGAAGCTTTCTTT. This gives the protein CASSGRTGGSEAFF.

The J gene is TRBJ2-1, the V gene TRBV21-1; the table's TRBD2 call for D was not verified on the DNA. TRBV21-1 is termed a pseudogene. The CDR3 runs 16 residues. CDR3 sequence reads: CASSKVCRALADEQFF. The CDR3 nucleotides are TGTGCCAGCAGCAAAGTCTGCAGGGCGCTAGCGGATGAGCAGTTCTTC.

The count of this clone is one. The chain recombines TRBV15 with TRBJ1-1; perhaps TRBD1 as D (6 bases). This CDR3 has 15 amino acids. Germline loops: CDR1 LNHNV, CDR2 YYDKDF (reference sequence). V was trimmed by 1 base and J by 3 bases, leaving 12 bases between them. The CDR3 nucleotides are TGTGCCACCAGCAGAGGAACAGGGCGTGACACTGAAGCTTTCTTT. The encoded protein is CATSRGTGRDTEAFF.

This clone was detected only once. The V gene is TRBV7-9, the J gene TRBJ1-4; D is unresolved. CDR3 size: 12 residues. Trimming stripped 1 base from V and 6 bases from J, with 3 bases between. Germline V CDR1 and CDR2: SEHNR, FQNEAQ (reference sequence). CDR3 coding DNA: TGTGCCAGCAGCTTAGTAGATGAAAAACTGTTTTTT. The encoded protein is CASSLVDEKLFF.

The rearrangement uses TRBV7-9 and TRBJ1-1; D gene ambiguous. Germline lookup yields CDR1 SEHNR and CDR2 FQNEAQ (reference sequence). The CDR3 covers 13 residues. V was cut by 6 bases and J by 1 base, with 9 bases left in between. The CDR3 bases are TGTGCCAGCAGACGGAACAGGAACACTGAAGCTTTCTTT. Encoded protein: CASRRNRNTEAFF.